The 25 T cell receptor beta chains below come from one sample, sequenced in a study of blood T cell repertoires in COVID-19. Here immunoSEQ multiplex PCR was the method, and the copy in TCRdb shows in-frame clones only, minus some. This sample yields approximately 150,000 clones, of which around 84% are seen a single time; around 5.9% belongs to the top ten. The sample taken for sequencing was PBMCs or T cells enriched from blood (not recorded which). The receptors originated from a man in his forties or fifties who had recovered from COVID-19.

This clone was counted between two and nine times. The V call is TRBV30, the J call TRBJ1-2; D perhaps matches TRBD1 (5 bases). Trimming took 1 base from V and 6 from J, leaving 12 bases between them. The CDR3 is 13 amino acids. Germline lookup yields CDR1 GTSNPN and CDR2 SVGIG (reference sequence). For the CDR3, the DNA is TGTGCCTGGAGTGGACGGCTAGGGGATGGCTACACCTTC. This codes for CAWSGRLGDGYTF.

The chain links TRBV5-1 to TRBJ2-3; the match to TRBD1 covers 9 bases. Germline CDR1 reads SGHRS; CDR2 reads YFSETQ. The V segment lost 3 bases and the J segment 4 bases; nucleotides outside the gene matches: 9. The length of the CDR3 is 16 residues. The CDR3 protein is CASSSQQGAGADTQYF. The CDR3 DNA is TGCGCCAGCAGCTCCCAACAGGGGGCTGGGGCAGATACGCAGTATTTT. Full variable domain (remainder filled in from reference TRBV5-1 and TRBJ2-3): KAGVTQTPRYLIKTRGQQVTLSCSPISGHRSVSWYQQTPGQGLQFLFEYFSETQRNKGNFPGRFSGRQFSNSRSEMNVSTLELGDSALYLCASSSQQGAGADTQYFGPGTRLTVL.

The chain joins TRBV24-1 to TRBJ1-2, with D uncertain. The CDR3 length is 18 residues. The V end lost 0 bases, the J end lost 0 bases, and 16 bases lay between the germline ends. CDR1 and CDR2 (germline): KGHDR, SFDVKD. The CDR3 DNA follows: TGTGCCACCAGTGATTTGCATTGGGTCCCAGGCCCTAACTATGGCTACACCTTC. This gives the protein CATSDLHWVPGPNYGYTF.

The V call is TRBV7-9, the J call TRBJ2-5; 9 nucleotides match TRBD2. The CDR3 totals 16 residues. CDR1 SEHNR and CDR2 FQNEAQ come from the germline V gene (reference sequence). V shed 1 base, J shed 5 bases, and the junction held 8 bases outside the gene matches. The CDR3 loop is CASSLGKAGGVETQYF. As DNA, the CDR3 is TGTGCCAGCAGCTTAGGGAAAGCGGGGGGCGTTGAGACCCAGTACTTC.

This clone has ten or more counts. This chain connects TRBV19 to TRBJ1-2, with a possible D match to TRBD1 (5 bases). Trimming cost V 3 bases and J 4 bases, with 15 bases left between them. This CDR3 contains 15 residues. Germline V gene data show CDR1 as LNHDA and CDR2 as SQIVND (reference sequence). CDR3 region: CASSIQGGAAYGYTF. CDR3 nucleotide sequence: TGTGCCAGTAGTATTCAGGGCGGCGCGGCCTATGGCTACACCTTC.

Details on this clone: Germline is not matched at one junction end, which may reflect a read error. The rearrangement joins TRBV5-1 to TRBJ2-2, with D unresolved. From germline, CDR1 is SGHRS and CDR2 YFSETQ. The CDR3 is 15 amino acids. CDR3 protein: CASTLGSSAPGELFF. The CDR3 DNA reads as TGCGCCAGCACCTTGGGTAGCAGTGCCCCCGGGGAGCTGTTTTTT.

The chain recombines TRBV24-1 with TRBJ2-3, with 10 bases identical to TRBD2. The CDR3 sequence is 16 residues long. Germline V gives CDR1 KGHDR, CDR2 SFDVKD. Germline trimming cut 1 base from V and 1 base from J; bases unmatched to any gene: 1. The CDR3 is CATSDFTSGGTDTQYF. CDR3 sequence (DNA): TGTGCCACCAGTGATTTTACTAGCGGGGGCACAGATACGCAGTATTTT.

This chain connects TRBV3-1 (or the pseudogene TRBV3-2) to TRBJ2-2, with D possibly TRBD2 on 6 matching bases. The V gene lost 1 base and the J gene lost 6 bases, with 12 bases spanning the gap. Looked up from germline, CDR1 is LGHDT and CDR2 is YNNKEL (reference sequence). The CDR3 is 15 residues long. DNA of the CDR3: TGTGCCAGCAGCCAAGTAGGAGGGAAGGCCGGGGAGCTGTTTTTT. It translates to CASSQVGGKAGELFF.

The chain couples TRBV6-5 to TRBJ1-1; D gene unclear. Trimming removed 6 bases at V and 0 bases at J, with 8 bases between. The CDR3 extends over 13 amino acids. Germline CDR1 MNHEY, CDR2 SVGAGI. The CDR3 spells CASSPFMNTEAFF. The CDR3 nucleotides are TGTGCCAGCAGCCCATTCATGAACACTGAAGCTTTCTTT.

This chain joins TRBV5-1 and TRBJ1-5, with 8 bases aligning to TRBD1. Germline assignment: CDR1 SGHRS and CDR2 YFSETQ. The CDR3 has 14 amino acids. J gave up 8 bases and V 4 bases, and 8 bases lay outside the gene matches. CDR3 amino acids: CASSRTGPYEPQHF. DNA of the CDR3: TGCGCCAGCAGCCGGACAGGGCCCTACGAGCCCCAGCATTTT.

The chain uses TRBV5-1 and TRBJ2-5; D remains ambiguous. Germline lookup yields CDR1 SGHRS and CDR2 YFSETQ. Trimming took 1 base from V and 3 from J, leaving 7 bases between them. There are 13 residues in the CDR3. CDR3 sequence (DNA): TGCGCCAGCAGCTTGTACGCGGAAGAGACCCAGTACTTC. This encodes CASSLYAEETQYF.

V and J are TRBV7-9 and TRBJ1-2; TRBD1 agrees at 7 bases. Germline V gene sequence: CDR1 SEHNR, CDR2 FQNEAQ (reference sequence). Trimming took 4 bases from V and 3 from J; bases not matched to a gene: 8. The CDR3 is 15 amino acids. In nucleotides, the CDR3 is TGTGCCAGCAGCTATATTGACAGGGTGGACTATGGCTACACCTTC. The encoded protein is CASSYIDRVDYGYTF.

This clone was picked up one time. This chain links TRBV6-5 with TRBJ1-2; TRBD1 agrees at 7 bases. V gave up 4 bases and J gave up 7 bases; unmatched junction bases: 9. The V gene's germline CDR1 is MNHEY and CDR2 SVGAGI. CDR3 length: 14 amino acids. The CDR3 spells CASSSGTALLGYTF. The CDR3, as DNA: TGTGCCAGCAGTTCCGGGACAGCTCTCCTTGGCTACACCTTC.

V and J are TRBV3-1 (or the pseudogene TRBV3-2) and TRBJ1-2; 8 nucleotides agree with TRBD1. CDR3 length: 14 amino acids. Germline CDR1 LGHDT, CDR2 YNNKEL (reference sequence). Unmatched junction bases numbered 7, after V lost 6 bases and J lost 4 bases. The CDR3 bases are TGTGCCAGCAGACACAGGGGGGAGGGCTATGGCTACACCTTC. Protein sequence: CASRHRGEGYGYTF.

This clone has a single count. The gene calls are TRBV30 and TRBJ2-7, with 7 bases lining up with TRBD1. The CDR3 has 15 residues. The V gene end was trimmed by 2 bases and the J gene end by 4 bases; junction bases not matched to a gene: 11. Per the germline V gene, CDR1 is GTSNPN and CDR2 is SVGIG (reference sequence). CDR3 residues: CAWSLTGQGEYEQYF. The CDR3 bases are TGTGCCTGGAGTTTGACGGGCCAGGGGGAATACGAGCAGTACTTC.

V is TRBV6-5 and J is TRBJ1-1; 7 nucleotides line up with TRBD1. The CDR3 length is 14 residues. CDR1 is MNHEY and CDR2 is SVGAGI in the germline V gene. V lost 5 bases and J lost 7; bases outside the gene matches: 10. CDR3 amino acids: CASSLDRDLFEAFF. CDR3 nucleotide sequence: TGTGCCAGCAGTCTTGACAGGGACCTCTTTGAAGCTTTCTTT.

The rearrangement uses TRBV5-1 and TRBJ2-1; D not certain. Germline assignment: CDR1 SGHRS and CDR2 YFSETQ. CDR3 length equals 13 residues. V lost 4 bases and J lost 4, with 9 bases in between. CDR3 in DNA: TGCGCCAGCAGCCCTACCGGTTACAATGAGCAGTTCTTC. Its translation: CASSPTGYNEQFF.

The genes are TRBV2 and TRBJ1-6, with a possible D match to TRBD1 (5 bases). The CDR3 loop spans 20 amino acids. CDR1 is SNHLY and CDR2 is FYNNEI in the germline V gene. V was cut by 2 bases and J by 0 bases, with 20 bases left in between. The CDR3 loop is CASSELGPQLGYSYNSPLHF. The CDR3, as DNA: TGTGCCAGCAGTGAATTGGGGCCCCAACTGGGGTACTCCTATAATTCACCCCTCCACTTT.

Here the CDR3 reads CAWSVRGGTYEQYF. CDR3 nucleotides: TGTGCCTGGAGTGTACGGGGGGGGACCTACGAGCAGTACTTC. V and J are TRBV30 and TRBJ2-7, with 8 bases that match TRBD2. The ends lost 0 bases at V and 2 bases at J; junction bases unmatched: 3. There are 14 residues in the CDR3. Germline V gene sequence: CDR1 GTSNPN, CDR2 SVGIG (reference sequence).

The V call is TRBV19, the J call TRBJ2-5, with 13 bases identical to TRBD2. CDR3 length: 18 amino acids. J lost 2 bases, V lost 5 bases, and 11 bases had no gene match. The germline gives CDR1 LNHDA, CDR2 SQIVND (reference sequence). The DNA of the CDR3 is TGTGCCAGTAGTGCTTTGAGACTAGCGGGGGGCCTGCAAGAGACCCAGTACTTC. This gives the protein CASSALRLAGGLQETQYF.

V gene TRBV12-3 or TRBV12-4 combines with J gene TRBJ1-6, with no clear D. Trimming removed 4 bases from V and 14 bases from J, with 12 bases in between. The CDR3 totals 12 residues. The CDR3 DNA is TGTGCCAGCAGTTGGAGGAGGCAGACCCTCCACTTT. Its protein is CASSWRRQTLHF.

The chain carries TRBV6-4 and TRBJ1-2, with D tentatively TRBD1 (6 bases). Trimming took 4 bases from V and 3 from J, leaving 15 bases between them. CDR3 size: 15 residues. Germline CDR1 MRHNA, CDR2 SNTAGT. CDR3 nucleotides: TGTGCCAGCAGTGTCCCCTCAGGGGACGACTATGGCTACACCTTC. It codes for CASSVPSGDDYGYTF.

The chain joins TRBV7-9 to TRBJ2-6, with 10 bases aligning to TRBD1. From germline, CDR1 is SEHNR and CDR2 FQNEAQ (reference sequence). V lost 4 bases, J lost 0 bases, and 9 bases stayed unmatched. CDR3 length: 19 residues. The CDR3 reads CASSYNPGQGPSGANVLTF. CDR3 sequence (DNA): TGTGCCAGCAGCTACAACCCGGGACAGGGGCCCTCTGGGGCCAACGTCCTGACTTTC.

This clone was detected only a few times. The V call is TRBV2, the J call TRBJ1-2; 9 bases are a match to TRBD1. Germline trimming cut 3 bases from V and 3 bases from J; bases unmatched to any gene: 2. Germline V gene lookup returns CDR1 SNHLY and CDR2 FYNNEI. The CDR3 consists of 14 residues. The CDR3 loop is CASSDTGGDYGYTF. The CDR3 DNA sequence: TGTGCCAGCAGTGATACAGGGGGCGACTATGGCTACACCTTC.

The rearrangement links TRBV7-2 to TRBJ2-1, with TRBD1 as a possible D gene (6 bases). The germline gives CDR1 SGHTA, CDR2 FQGNSA. The V end was cut by 2 bases, the J end by 8 bases, with 13 bases between. The CDR3 has 14 residues. Written as DNA, the CDR3 is TGTGCCAGCAGCTTATACACCCACAGGGATGAGCAGTTCTTC. Its protein product is CASSLYTHRDEQFF.